This T cell receptor beta chain was identified during a study of cytomegalovirus exposure and HLA in healthy donors. Researchers ran the PCR with 60 Vbeta and 13 Jbeta primers. Clones were read by immunoSEQ multiplex PCR, and TCRdb kept only the in-frame ones, dropping some. This sample carries approximately 140,000 clones, roughly four fifths of them seen once, and the ten largest clones take approximately 2%. The CDR3 is 14 amino acids. The junction had 5 bases not matched to a gene; V was cut back by 5 bases and J by 3 bases. Per germline, CDR1 MNHEY and CDR2 SVGAGI. Source material: PBMCs. The source is a woman in her 40s in good health and CMV-seronegative. The V gene is TRBV6-5, the J gene TRBJ1-2, with TRBD1 matching 8 bases. DNA of the CDR3: TGTGCCAGCAGTCAATCAGGGGGCGACTATGGCTACACCTTC. Amino acid sequence: CASSQSGGDYGYTF.